These 21 T cell receptor beta chains originate from one sample sequenced in a study of early T cells in non-severe SARS-CoV-2 infection (dated by TCRdb to about 2021). Library method: 5' RACE. Sequencing took place on a NextSeq 500. TCRdb reprocessing: public reads trimmed at Q25 with fastp, clones called with MiXCR, in-frame beta chains kept. Rows with a matching CDR3 protein are joined into one entry that keeps the most common DNA and genes. The sample table holds around 25,000 distinct CDR3 sequences, of which 4% to 5.5% were seen once. The biggest ten clones account for just over 6.5% of the sample. The sample was whole blood. The receptors were gathered from an adult who was a healthcare worker with PCR-confirmed SARS-CoV-2 infection or an uninfected control (not recorded which).

This clonotype was detected many times. The chain couples TRBV10-3 to TRBJ2-7; either TRBD1 or TRBD2 may fit D (5 bases each). With 10 bases removed from V and 2 bases from J, the gap between germline ends came to 15 bases. This CDR3 has 13 residues. From germline, CDR1 is ENHRY and CDR2 SYGVKD. The CDR3 spells CATREGEPYEQYF. CDR3 bases: TGTGCCACTAGGGAAGGGGAGCCCTACGAGCAGTACTTC.

This clonotype was detected ten times or more. The genes are TRBV28 and TRBJ2-4, with D unclear. The V end lost 3 bases, the J end lost 1 base, and 7 bases lay between the germline ends. CDR1 and CDR2 from the germline V gene are MDHEN and SYDVKM. This CDR3 region has 14 residues. CDR3 in DNA: TGTGCCAGCAGTTTGTCATTCGCCAAAAACATTCAGTACTTC. Translated: CASSLSFAKNIQYF.

At least ten counts were recorded for this clonotype. V and J are TRBV6-5 and TRBJ1-1; D unclear. V lost 0 bases and J lost 7, with 9 bases in between. Germline CDR1 and CDR2: MNHEY and SVGAGI. The CDR3 consists of 13 residues. The CDR3, as DNA: TGTGCCAGCAGTTACTCACGCCAGCTTGAAGCTTTCTTT. Translating gives CASSYSRQLEAFF.

This clonotype turned up a few times. The chain joins TRBV12-3 or TRBV12-4 to TRBJ2-2, with D maybe TRBD1 (5 bases). The CDR3 sequence is 16 residues long. V dropped 5 bases and J dropped 7 bases, with 20 bases sitting between them. CDR3: CASSPHRGAKGGELFF. CDR3 sequence (DNA): TGTGCCAGCAGTCCCCACCGTGGGGCAAAGGGCGGGGAGCTGTTTTTT.

Remarks on this clonotype: A much larger clone lies a single base off, so this may be a read error. This chain connects TRBV7-9 to TRBJ1-1; the D is unclear. Germline V gene data show CDR1 as SEHNR and CDR2 as FQNEAQ (reference sequence). The CDR3 runs 11 residues. The CDR3 here is CTSSWTGEAFF. As DNA, the CDR3 is TGTACCAGCAGCTGGACCGGCGAAGCTTTCTTT.

This clonotype was observed a few times. V is TRBV9 and J is TRBJ2-7, with D perhaps TRBD2 (7 bases). Germline V CDR1 and CDR2: SGDLS, YYNGEE. The V end lost 4 bases, the J end lost 2 bases, and 16 bases lay between the germline ends. CDR3 size: 15 residues. The CDR3 spells CASSLGGGATYEQYF. CDR3 nucleotides: TGTGCCAGCAGCCTGGGAGGGGGAGCAACCTACGAGCAGTACTTC.

This chain uses TRBV7-2 with TRBJ2-3; D is perhaps TRBD1 (6 bases). The V gene lost 6 bases and the J gene lost 0 bases, with 13 bases spanning the gap. CDR1 is SGHTA, CDR2 FQGNSA, per germline. The CDR3 has 15 amino acids. CDR3 coding DNA: TGTGCCAGCAGAGGGGACACCACTAGCACAGATACGCAGTATTTT. As protein: CASRGDTTSTDTQYF. Supplemented by reference TRBV7-2 and TRBJ2-3, the full variable domain reads GAGVSQSPSNKVTEKGKDVELRCDPISGHTALYWYRQSLGQGLEFLIYFQGNSAPDKSGLPSDRFSAERTGGSVSTLTIQRTQQEDSAVYLCASRGDTTSTDTQYFGPGTRLTVL.

This chain links TRBV29-1 with TRBJ2-5, with D tentatively TRBD1 (7 bases). This CDR3 contains 16 residues. Germline-derived CDR1 and CDR2 are SQVTM and ANQGSEA. V was clipped by 3 bases and J by 4 bases, with 21 bases between them. The CDR3 DNA sequence: TGCAGCGTTGAGGGATACAGGACAGGACTAATAGAGACCCAGTACTTC. Translation: CSVEGYRTGLIETQYF.

This chain joins TRBV18 and TRBJ2-3, with D perhaps matching TRBD2 (5 bases). The ends were cut back, 0 bases at V and 4 bases at J, with 11 bases in the middle. This CDR3 comprises 15 residues. Germline CDR1 KGHSH, CDR2 LQKENI. CDR3 DNA sequence: TGTGCCAGCTCACCACCGGGGAGCGCGGCAGATACGCAGTATTTT. It encodes CASSPPGSAADTQYF.

This clonotype was counted at least ten times. This rearrangement joins TRBV6-1 to TRBJ1-3, with no clear D. With 4 bases removed from V and 2 bases from J, the gap between germline ends came to 9 bases. The CDR3 covers 14 residues. Per the germline V gene, CDR1 is MNHNS and CDR2 is SASEGT. The CDR3 protein is CASSGAATGNTIYF. CDR3 nucleotide sequence: TGTGCCAGCAGTGGGGCAGCTACTGGAAACACCATATATTTT.

In this sample, this clonotype turned up many times. This chain uses TRBV6-6 with TRBJ1-2; D ambiguous. The CDR3 has 15 residues. V lost 6 bases, J lost 0 bases, and 14 bases lay in between. Germline CDR1 and CDR2: MNHNY and SVGAGI (reference sequence). CDR3 sequence: CASSQQVLTNYGYTF. CDR3 nucleotide sequence: TGTGCCAGCAGCCAGCAGGTTTTAACTAACTATGGCTACACCTTC.

This clonotype was counted at least ten times. The chain has TRBV2 and TRBJ1-1; D gene ambiguous. Trimming stripped 4 bases from V and 5 bases from J, with 8 bases between. The CDR3 runs to 12 residues. Germline CDR1 SNHLY, CDR2 FYNNEI. In DNA, the CDR3 is TGTGCCAGCAGTGTTGTGGGGACTGAAGCTTTCTTT. It translates to CASSVVGTEAFF.

This clonotype showed up many times. V gene TRBV9 combines with J gene TRBJ1-5; no clear D. Germline V gene data show CDR1 as SGDLS and CDR2 as YYNGEE. V gave up 4 bases and J gave up 3 bases, with 14 bases separating them. The CDR3 extends over 15 amino acids. CDR3 nucleotide sequence: TGTGCCAGCAGCCCCACTCCGAGTAACAATCAGCCCCAGCATTTT. Encoded protein: CASSPTPSNNQPQHF.

At least ten counts were recorded for this clonotype. The chain carries TRBV2 and TRBJ2-6, with 8 bases aligning to TRBD1. From germline, CDR1 is SNHLY and CDR2 FYNNEI. CDR3 size: 19 residues. V was pared by 0 bases and J by 0 bases, with 7 bases of the junction left unmatched. The DNA of the CDR3 is TGTGCCAGCAGTGAAGCCTGGACAGGGTCACCCTCTGGGGCCAACGTCCTGACTTTC. This translates into CASSEAWTGSPSGANVLTF.

This clonotype was observed a handful of times. CDR3 amino acids: CASSYWTSGGRTDTQYF. The CDR3 DNA sequence: TGCGCCAGCAGCTACTGGACTAGCGGGGGGCGCACAGATACGCAGTATTTT. The genes are TRBV5-1 and TRBJ2-3; 14 bases agree with TRBD2. The CDR3 has 17 amino acids. The V gene end was trimmed by 3 bases and the J gene end by 1 base; junction bases not matched to a gene: 4. Germline-derived CDR1 and CDR2 are SGHRS and YFSETQ.

The rearrangement links TRBV20-1 to TRBJ2-7; 9 bases agree with TRBD1. The CDR3 loop spans 14 amino acids. CDR1 is DFQATT, CDR2 SNEGSKA, per germline (reference sequence). Germline trimming cut 1 base from V and 3 bases from J; bases unmatched to any gene: 4. The CDR3 nucleotides are TGCAGTGCTAGAGGGGGACAGGGATTCTACGAGCAGTACTTC. Its protein is CSARGGQGFYEQYF.

The chain's CDR3 is CASSSPGGGTSGANVLTF. DNA for the CDR3: TGTGCCAGCAGCTCTCCCGGTGGAGGGACCTCTGGGGCCAACGTCCTGACTTTC. The chain uses TRBV11-1 and TRBJ2-6; D might be TRBD2 (6 bases). This CDR3 spans 18 amino acids. V was clipped by 4 bases and J by 0 bases, with 16 bases between them. Germline CDR1 reads SGHAT; CDR2 reads FQDESV (reference sequence).

This chain joins TRBV7-3 and TRBJ2-1, with a possible D match to TRBD2 (5 bases). The CDR3 runs 13 residues. Trimming shortened V by 5 bases and J by 5 bases, and 10 bases separated the two germline ends. Germline lookup yields CDR1 SGHTA and CDR2 FQGTGA. The CDR3 sequence: CASSPSMHNEQFF. CDR3 coding DNA: TGTGCCAGCAGCCCTAGCATGCACAATGAGCAGTTCTTC. The full variable domain, in which reference TRBV7-3 and TRBJ2-1 provide the parts outside the CDR3, is GAGVSQTPSNKVTEKGKYVELRCDPISGHTALYWYRQSLGQGPEFLIYFQGTGAADDSGLPNDRFFAVRPEGSVSTLKIQRTERGDSAVYLCASSPSMHNEQFFGPGTRLTVL.

The table lists this clonotype with many counts. The chain joins TRBV5-4 to TRBJ1-1; tentatively, D is TRBD1 (5 bases). The V gene lost 4 bases and the J gene lost 7 bases, with 17 bases spanning the gap. The CDR3 has 14 amino acids. From germline, CDR1 is SGHNT and CDR2 YYREEE (reference sequence). The DNA of the CDR3 is TGTGCCAGCAGCCCCGGGACCGCCCGGAATGAAGCTTTCTTT. The encoded protein is CASSPGTARNEAFF.

This clonotype was detected many times. This chain uses TRBV7-7 with TRBJ2-2, with D unresolved. Germline CDR1 is SSHAT and CDR2 is FNYEAQ (reference sequence). The V end lost 0 bases, the J end lost 0 bases, and 8 bases lay between the germline ends. The CDR3 has 16 amino acids. As DNA, the CDR3 is TGTGCCAGCAGCTTAGCCCCCTCCGCGAACACCGGGGAGCTGTTTTTT. This codes for CASSLAPSANTGELFF.

The chain is built from TRBV20-1 and TRBJ2-7, with D possibly TRBD2 on 5 matching bases. From germline, CDR1 is DFQATT and CDR2 SNEGSKA (reference sequence). This CDR3 is 15 amino acids long. V was clipped by 0 bases and J by 0 bases, with 12 bases between them. CDR3 bases: TGCAGTGCTAGAGAGAGGGCTCTGCACTCCTACGAGCAGTACTTC. Protein: CSARERALHSYEQYF.